This TCR beta chain originates from a study of control samples from healthy donors and cancer patients. Method: immunoSEQ multiplex PCR; TCRdb's copy keeps in-frame clones and lacks some. The table has about 57,000 clones, approximately 90% seen once. Sequences were obtained from PBMCs. The sequence was obtained from a young man with colorectal cancer.

The CDR3 protein is CATSEGANYGYTF. CDR3 bases: TGTGCCACCTCAGAGGGAGCTAACTATGGCTACACCTTC. The J gene is TRBJ1-2, the V gene TRBV27, with unresolved D. V shed 10 bases and J shed 0 bases, with 12 bases lying between them. The CDR3 length is 13 residues. The germline gives CDR1 MNHEY, CDR2 SMNVEV (reference sequence).